This T cell receptor beta chain was obtained from a study of shared clonotypes between healthy human individuals. Study-wide background: Aged 18 to 49, the donors were a couple of women and a few men.

Of note for this clone: Its antigen is not identified. Other DNA sequences in the sample encode the same CDR3.

Here immunoSEQ multiplex PCR was the method, and the copy in TCRdb shows in-frame clones only, minus some. The sample includes 450,000 to 650,000 clones, roughly 72% of them seen just once. Caucasian adults residing in Nashville, Tennessee made up all the donors. Study observations and caveats: An effect of sequencing depth on clonotype sharing among donors was expected.

Germline CDR1 reads SGHRS; CDR2 reads YFSETQ. With 1 base removed from V and 2 bases from J, the gap between germline ends came to 9 bases. The CDR3 extends over 15 amino acids. Sequencing was carried out using PBMCs. The TCR was taken from a woman aged 35 to 49 in good health. Some clones in this sample may be carry-over from other donors' samples. The chain joins TRBV5-1 to TRBJ2-2, with D perhaps matching TRBD1 or TRBD2 (5 bases each). Here the CDR3 DNA reads TGCGCCAGCAGCTTGAACGGGGCCAACACCGGGGAGCTGTTTTTT. Its translation: CASSLNGANTGELFF.